Listed below are T cell receptor beta chains from one sample, sequenced in a study of T cells in Graves' hyperthyroidism and ophthalmopathy. One entry per CDR3 protein results from TCRdb running MiXCR on the multiplex PCR reads. Among approximately 400,000 distinct CDR3 sequences, about a sixth were seen once, and the ten largest hold around 7.3%. The sequenced sample consisted of blood. The receptors come from a woman younger than 30 with Graves' hyperthyroidism. Each CDR3 is given with its conserved first and last residue. A D gene is named only where the DNA matches it firmly. A clone size is listed for some rows: how often the clone was seen (once, few, many), or a class if it is expanded.

CDR3 DNA: TGTGCCAGCAGCCCAGTACAGGGTCAGACTGAAGCTTTCTTT
CDR3 protein: CASSPVQGQTEAFF
D gene: -
clone size: -
CDR3 length: 14
V gene: TRBV3-1
J gene: TRBJ1-1

CDR3 DNA: TGTGCCAGCAGCCCCCCCAAGCGGGGGGGGTTAGAGACCCAGTACTTC
CDR3 protein: CASSPPKRGGLETQYF
D gene: TRBD2
clone size: few
CDR3 length: 16
V gene: TRBV5-4
J gene: TRBJ2-5

CDR3 DNA: TGTGCCAGCAGCTTAGGGGACTACCTCTACACAGATACGCAGTATTTT
CDR3 protein: CASSLGDYLYTDTQYF
D gene: TRBD2
clone size: -
CDR3 length: 16
V gene: TRBV7-2
J gene: TRBJ2-3

CDR3 DNA: TGTGCCAGCGGGGAAGGCAGGTGGACAGATACGCAGTATTTT
CDR3 protein: CASGEGRWTDTQYF
D gene: -
clone size: many
CDR3 length: 14
V gene: TRBV2
J gene: TRBJ2-3

CDR3 DNA: TGTGCCAGCAGCCAAGCGACAGGGATGGTGAATTCACCCCTCCACTTT
CDR3 protein: CASSQATGMVNSPLHF
D gene: TRBD1
clone size: many
CDR3 length: 16
V gene: TRBV3-1
J gene: TRBJ1-6

CDR3 DNA: TGCAGCGCGTGGCGGAATGAAAAACTGTTTTTT
CDR3 protein: CSAWRNEKLFF
D gene: -
clone size: -
CDR3 length: 11
V gene: TRBV29-1
J gene: TRBJ1-4

CDR3 DNA: TGTGCCAGCTTGGGGACAGCAGAAGAGACCCAGTACTTC
CDR3 protein: CASLGTAEETQYF
D gene: TRBD1
clone size: many
CDR3 length: 13
V gene: TRBV18
J gene: TRBJ2-5

CDR3 DNA: TGCAGTGCCAGTTCCTCTGGAAACACCATATATTTT
CDR3 protein: CSASSSGNTIYF
D gene: -
clone size: -
CDR3 length: 12
V gene: TRBV20-1
J gene: TRBJ1-3

CDR3 DNA: TGTGCCAGCAGCGATACGGGAGTGCCTTACAATGAGCAGTTCTTC
CDR3 protein: CASSDTGVPYNEQFF
D gene: -
clone size: -
CDR3 length: 15
V gene: TRBV9
J gene: TRBJ2-1

CDR3 DNA: TGTGCCAGCAGTTCTAAAGGAACTAATGAAAAACTGTTTTTT
CDR3 protein: CASSSKGTNEKLFF
D gene: -
clone size: few
CDR3 length: 14
V gene: TRBV7-9
J gene: TRBJ1-4

CDR3 DNA: TGTGCCAGCTCACCAAGGAGCGGGCGTTACAATGAGCAGTTCTTC
CDR3 protein: CASSPRSGRYNEQFF
D gene: -
clone size: many
CDR3 length: 15
V gene: TRBV18
J gene: TRBJ2-1

CDR3 DNA: TGTGCCAGCAGCTTAAGCCCGGGACTAGTGATCAATGAGCAGTTCTTC
CDR3 protein: CASSLSPGLVINEQFF
D gene: TRBD2
clone size: many
CDR3 length: 16
V gene: TRBV7-8
J gene: TRBJ2-1

CDR3 DNA: TGTGCCAGTAGTAATAACTGGACAGGGAGAAAGCCCCAGCATTTT
CDR3 protein: CASSNNWTGRKPQHF
D gene: TRBD1
clone size: -
CDR3 length: 15
V gene: TRBV19
J gene: TRBJ1-5

CDR3 DNA: TGTGCCACCAGCCCATGGCGGGAAGAGACCCAGTACTTC
CDR3 protein: CATSPWREETQYF
D gene: -
clone size: many
CDR3 length: 13
V gene: TRBV15
J gene: TRBJ2-5

CDR3 DNA: TGTGCCAGCAGGGGCCGGGACAGAAGATTACTACCTGAAGCTTTCTTT
CDR3 protein: CASRGRDRRLLPEAFF
D gene: TRBD1
clone size: -
CDR3 length: 16
V gene: TRBV25-1
J gene: TRBJ1-1

CDR3 DNA: TGTGCCAGCAGTGGGCAGGCCAATCTGAACACTGAAGCTTTCTTT
CDR3 protein: CASSGQANLNTEAFF
D gene: -
clone size: many
CDR3 length: 15
V gene: TRBV6-1
J gene: TRBJ1-1

CDR3 DNA: TGTGCCAGCAGGTTAAACAGGGCATCCGAGCAGTACTTC
CDR3 protein: CASRLNRASEQYF
D gene: -
clone size: many
CDR3 length: 13
V gene: TRBV6-1
J gene: TRBJ2-7

CDR3 DNA: TGTGCCAGTAGTTTAGGGGGCATCATGTCTTACGAGCAGTACTTC
CDR3 protein: CASSLGGIMSYEQYF
D gene: TRBD1
clone size: few
CDR3 length: 15
V gene: TRBV19
J gene: TRBJ2-7

CDR3 DNA: TGCGCCAGCAGCCAACCTCAAACCGGGGCCTTTTATAGCAATCAGCCCCAGCATTTT
CDR3 protein: CASSQPQTGAFYSNQPQHF
D gene: -
clone size: few
CDR3 length: 19
V gene: TRBV4-1
J gene: TRBJ1-5

CDR3 DNA: TGTGCCAGCAGTGTGGCTAGCGGGAGAGCCGGGGAGCTGTTTTTT
CDR3 protein: CASSVASGRAGELFF
D gene: TRBD2
clone size: many
CDR3 length: 15
V gene: TRBV2
J gene: TRBJ2-2

CDR3 DNA: TGCAGTGCTAGCCGGCGGGTTCCTAATGAAAAACTGTTTTTT
CDR3 protein: CSASRRVPNEKLFF
D gene: -
clone size: -
CDR3 length: 14
V gene: TRBV20-1
J gene: TRBJ1-4

CDR3 DNA: TGTGCCAGCAGTGAAACTTTACAGGGTAACTACGAGCAGTACTTC
CDR3 protein: CASSETLQGNYEQYF
D gene: -
clone size: many
CDR3 length: 15
V gene: TRBV2
J gene: TRBJ2-7

CDR3 DNA: TGTGCCAGCAGCCAAGCGGGGTGGAATAGCGGGGGGGGGTACCAAGAGACCCAGTACTTC
CDR3 protein: CASSQAGWNSGGGYQETQYF
D gene: TRBD2
clone size: -
CDR3 length: 20
V gene: TRBV3-1
J gene: TRBJ2-5

CDR3 DNA: TGCAGTGCTAGTACCCCTGGCAGGGTGGGCGAGCAGTACTTC
CDR3 protein: CSASTPGRVGEQYF
D gene: -
clone size: many
CDR3 length: 14
V gene: TRBV20-1
J gene: TRBJ2-7

CDR3 DNA: TGTGCCAGCTCACCAAACTCCAACTCAAACACCGGGGAGCTGTTTTTT
CDR3 protein: CASSPNSNSNTGELFF
D gene: -
clone size: few
CDR3 length: 16
V gene: TRBV18
J gene: TRBJ2-2

CDR3 DNA: TGTGCCAGTAGGCCGGGACAGAGCTCTGGAAACACCATATATTTT
CDR3 protein: CASRPGQSSGNTIYF
D gene: TRBD1
clone size: -
CDR3 length: 15
V gene: TRBV19
J gene: TRBJ1-3

CDR3 DNA: TGCAGCGTTGAGGGGGCTTGGGGCAATGAGCAGTTCTTC
CDR3 protein: CSVEGAWGNEQFF
D gene: -
clone size: few
CDR3 length: 13
V gene: TRBV29-1
J gene: TRBJ2-1

CDR3 DNA: TGTGCCAGTAGTGTCCTGGGGACGGGGAACACTGAAGCTTTCTTT
CDR3 protein: CASSVLGTGNTEAFF
D gene: -
clone size: many
CDR3 length: 15
V gene: TRBV19
J gene: TRBJ1-1

CDR3 DNA: TGTGCCAGCAGTTTTTTTGTGCGGAAAAACACTGAAGCTTTCTTT
CDR3 protein: CASSFFVRKNTEAFF
D gene: -
clone size: -
CDR3 length: 15
V gene: TRBV12-3/TRBV12-4
J gene: TRBJ1-1

CDR3 DNA: TGCGCCAGCAGCCAAGTAGCGGTCTTGGGGAATGATGAGCAGTTCTTC
CDR3 protein: CASSQVAVLGNDEQFF
D gene: -
clone size: -
CDR3 length: 16
V gene: TRBV4-1
J gene: TRBJ2-1

CDR3 DNA: TGTGCCAGCAGAAGTGGGGGGCGCGGAGAGACCCAGTACTTC
CDR3 protein: CASRSGGRGETQYF
D gene: -
clone size: many
CDR3 length: 14
V gene: TRBV12-3/TRBV12-4
J gene: TRBJ2-5

CDR3 DNA: TGTGCCAGCAGCTGGGGGGGGACCCGCCGAGGAGAGACCCAGTACTTC
CDR3 protein: CASSWGGTRRGETQYF
D gene: TRBD2
clone size: many
CDR3 length: 16
V gene: TRBV5-8
J gene: TRBJ2-5

CDR3 DNA: TGTGCCAGCAGCTCGTCGGGACAGGGGCCTGGCTACACCTTC
CDR3 protein: CASSSSGQGPGYTF
D gene: TRBD1
clone size: many
CDR3 length: 14
V gene: TRBV7-2
J gene: TRBJ1-2

CDR3 DNA: TGTGCCAGCAGCATCAAGGCTAACGGCTACACCTTC
CDR3 protein: CASSIKANGYTF
D gene: -
clone size: many
CDR3 length: 12
V gene: TRBV6-1
J gene: TRBJ1-2

CDR3 DNA: TGTGCCAGCAGTGAGGGCCGGACAGGGGGCCACCAGCCCCAGCATTTT
CDR3 protein: CASSEGRTGGHQPQHF
D gene: TRBD1
clone size: many
CDR3 length: 16
V gene: TRBV2
J gene: TRBJ1-5

CDR3 DNA: TGCGCCAGCGCCCGGGGGGAGTCAGATACGCAGTATTTT
CDR3 protein: CASARGESDTQYF
D gene: TRBD2
clone size: many
CDR3 length: 13
V gene: TRBV5-1
J gene: TRBJ2-3

CDR3 DNA: TGCGCCAGCAGCTTGTATCAAGACGGGACCGCAGATACGCAGTATTTT
CDR3 protein: CASSLYQDGTADTQYF
D gene: -
clone size: few
CDR3 length: 16
V gene: TRBV5-1
J gene: TRBJ2-3

CDR3 DNA: TGTGCCAGCAGGAAGACGGGGACAGCCCCCCGGAGGGAAAAACTGTTTTTT
CDR3 protein: CASRKTGTAPRREKLFF
D gene: TRBD1
clone size: many
CDR3 length: 17
V gene: TRBV12-3/TRBV12-4
J gene: TRBJ1-4

CDR3 DNA: TGTGCCAGCAGCCAAAGACGAACCGCGGGCTATGGCTACACCTTC
CDR3 protein: CASSQRRTAGYGYTF
D gene: -
clone size: once
CDR3 length: 15
V gene: TRBV7-9
J gene: TRBJ1-2

CDR3 DNA: TGTGCCAGCAAGTCCAGAAGCACAGATACGCAGTATTTT
CDR3 protein: CASKSRSTDTQYF
D gene: -
clone size: many
CDR3 length: 13
V gene: TRBV2
J gene: TRBJ2-3

CDR3 DNA: TGTGCCAGCAGCCCCGACGTTGCGGGGGGAAATGAGCAGTTCTTC
CDR3 protein: CASSPDVAGGNEQFF
D gene: TRBD2
clone size: many
CDR3 length: 15
V gene: TRBV7-3
J gene: TRBJ2-1

CDR3 DNA: TGTGCCAGCAGTGCACGGCTAGCGGGGGGGCGTGATGATGAGCAGTTCTTC
CDR3 protein: CASSARLAGGRDDEQFF
D gene: TRBD2
clone size: -
CDR3 length: 17
V gene: TRBV25-1
J gene: TRBJ2-1

CDR3 DNA: TGTGCCAGCTCACCACTCTCGGGCGGATCGTCTGGAGAGACCCAGTACTTC
CDR3 protein: CASSPLSGGSSGETQYF
D gene: -
clone size: many
CDR3 length: 17
V gene: TRBV18
J gene: TRBJ2-5

CDR3 DNA: TGTGCCACGGAGGGTGGAAACACCATATATTTT
CDR3 protein: CATEGGNTIYF
D gene: -
clone size: many
CDR3 length: 11
V gene: TRBV27
J gene: TRBJ1-3

CDR3 DNA: TGTGCCAGCAGTTACGGGCAGGGAACAGATACGCAGTATTTT
CDR3 protein: CASSYGQGTDTQYF
D gene: -
clone size: many
CDR3 length: 14
V gene: TRBV27
J gene: TRBJ2-3

CDR3 DNA: TGTGCCAGCAGTCCGACCGGGACAGGGGGTGGGGACACTGAAGCTTTCTTT
CDR3 protein: CASSPTGTGGGDTEAFF
D gene: TRBD1
clone size: many
CDR3 length: 17
V gene: TRBV12-3/TRBV12-4
J gene: TRBJ1-1

CDR3 DNA: TGTGCCAGCAGTTTTAGCGCTGGTACTGAAGCTTTCTTT
CDR3 protein: CASSFSAGTEAFF
D gene: -
clone size: many
CDR3 length: 13
V gene: TRBV11-3
J gene: TRBJ1-1

CDR3 DNA: TGTGCCAGCAGCACGGGGCGGGGGGAGTACTACGAGCAGTACTTC
CDR3 protein: CASSTGRGEYYEQYF
D gene: TRBD2
clone size: many
CDR3 length: 15
V gene: TRBV6-1
J gene: TRBJ2-7

CDR3 DNA: TGTGCCAGCAGCGAGGGGGACAGGGGGGACAATGAGCAGTTCTTC
CDR3 protein: CASSEGDRGDNEQFF
D gene: TRBD1
clone size: many
CDR3 length: 15
V gene: TRBV9
J gene: TRBJ2-1

CDR3 DNA: TGTGCCAGCAGCTTAAGGGTTGAGACCCAGTACTTC
CDR3 protein: CASSLRVETQYF
D gene: -
clone size: -
CDR3 length: 12
V gene: TRBV7-9
J gene: TRBJ2-5